The 24 T cell receptor beta chains below were found in one sample sequenced in a study of T cell responses to AZD1222 COVID-19 vaccine. Data came from immunoSEQ multiplex PCR; TCRdb stores just in-frame clones and leaves some out. The sample has approximately 190,000 clones, around 93% seen once. The specimen was peripheral blood, collected on day 0 of AZD1222 vaccination. Receptors originate from an adult in good health.

The V call is TRBV2, the J call TRBJ2-2, with D maybe TRBD1 (6 bases). CDR3 size: 14 residues. Per germline, CDR1 SNHLY and CDR2 FYNNEI. Trimming took off 2 bases at V and 7 bases at J, with 11 bases between the two ends. This CDR3 reads CASSERQGSGELFF. The DNA of the CDR3 is TGTGCCAGCAGTGAACGGCAGGGGAGCGGGGAGCTGTTTTTT.

The CDR3, as DNA: TGTGCCAGCAGCGTAGGGACACCCAATTCACCCCTCCACTTT. This sequence encodes CASSVGTPNSPLHF. The V gene is TRBV9, the J gene TRBJ1-6, with D perhaps matching TRBD1 (5 bases). V lost 0 bases, J lost 7 bases, and 8 bases lay in between. The CDR3 is made up of 14 amino acids. From germline, CDR1 is SGDLS and CDR2 YYNGEE.

This chain links TRBV19 with TRBJ2-1; D gene ambiguous. The V end lost 6 bases, the J end lost 6 bases, and 9 bases lay between the germline ends. The CDR3 has 12 residues. Germline loops: CDR1 LNHDA, CDR2 SQIVND (reference sequence). Written as DNA, the CDR3 is TGTGCCAGTAGCTGGGTGGGCAATGAGCAGTTCTTC. Translation: CASSWVGNEQFF. The complete variable domain, with remaining parts taken from reference TRBV19 and TRBJ2-1, reads DGGITQSPKYLFRKEGQNVTLSCEQNLNHDAMYWYRQDPGQGLRLIYYSQIVNDFQKGDIAEGYSVSREKKESFPLTVTSAQKNPTAFYLCASSWVGNEQFFGPGTRLTVL.

CDR3 amino acids: CASSLGTGWTEAFF. The DNA for the CDR3 is TGTGCCAGCAGCTTAGGTACGGGGTGGACTGAAGCTTTCTTT. The genes are TRBV11-2 and TRBJ1-1, with unresolved D. Germline CDR1 is SGHAT and CDR2 is FQNNGV. The CDR3 is 14 residues long. V was clipped by 1 base and J by 5 bases, with 11 bases between them.

This clone occurred once. Here the CDR3 reads CAWSGGNTIYF. The DNA of the CDR3 is TGTGCCTGGAGCGGGGGAAACACCATATATTTT. The rearrangement joins TRBV30 to TRBJ1-3; no firm D call. There are 11 residues in the CDR3. From germline, CDR1 is GTSNPN and CDR2 SVGIG (reference sequence). V lost 3 bases and J lost 4, with 4 bases in between.

The V and J genes are TRBV7-2 and TRBJ2-7, with 7 bases that match TRBD2. This CDR3 region has 13 residues. Looked up from germline, CDR1 is SGHTA and CDR2 is FQGNSA. V trimming: 4 bases; J trimming: 2 bases; junction bases outside the gene matches: 2. The CDR3 spells CASSSSGTYEQYF. In DNA, the CDR3 is TGTGCCAGCAGCTCTAGCGGAACCTACGAGCAGTACTTC.

This clone was detected once. This chain uses TRBV5-1 with TRBJ2-1; the match to TRBD1 covers 7 bases. Germline CDR1 SGHRS, CDR2 YFSETQ. This CDR3 has 13 residues. The junction had 7 bases not matched to a gene; V was cut back by 3 bases and J by 10 bases. The CDR3 DNA reads TGCGCCAGCAGCTACGGGACAGACAGAGAGCAGTTCTTC. It yields the protein CASSYGTDREQFF.

This sequence joins TRBV28 and TRBJ2-6; TRBD2 might be the D (6 bases). Germline assignment: CDR1 MDHEN and CDR2 SYDVKM. Trimming removed 9 bases from V and 0 bases from J, with 12 bases in between. The CDR3 spans 15 residues. The CDR3 DNA reads as TGTGCCAGTTTGGAGGGTTCCTCTGGGGCCAACGTCCTGACTTTC. It codes for CASLEGSSGANVLTF.

J is TRBJ1-2 and V is TRBV28; possible D gene TRBD1, 6 bases. Germline V gene sequence: CDR1 MDHEN, CDR2 SYDVKM. The CDR3 length is 13 residues. V was clipped by 6 bases and J by 4 bases, with 12 bases between them. The chain's CDR3 is CASSPQGSYGYTF. The CDR3 DNA reads TGTGCCAGCAGCCCACAGGGATCCTATGGCTACACCTTC.

The gene calls are TRBV9 and TRBJ2-1; 10 nucleotides line up with TRBD2. Per the germline V gene, CDR1 is SGDLS and CDR2 is YYNGEE. The CDR3 is 19 amino acids. With 4 bases clipped from V and 0 bases from J, the junction kept 13 bases outside the gene matches. The chain's CDR3 is CASSPHSWTSGSSYNEQFF. The DNA for the CDR3 is TGTGCCAGCAGCCCCCATTCTTGGACTAGCGGAAGCTCCTACAATGAGCAGTTCTTC.

The chain carries TRBV6-2 or TRBV6-3 and TRBJ2-3; perhaps TRBD2 as D (6 bases). Looked up from germline, CDR1 is MNHEY and CDR2 is SVGEGT. This CDR3 is 14 amino acids long. V shed 5 bases and J shed 6 bases, with 15 bases lying between them. This chain's CDR3 is CASSNGLWGDTQYF. The CDR3 region has the DNA TGTGCCAGCAGTAATGGACTATGGGGGGATACGCAGTATTTT.

The chain links TRBV7-6 to TRBJ2-1; 13 nucleotides align to TRBD2. V lost 3 bases, J lost 1 base, and 3 bases stayed unmatched. The germline gives CDR1 SGHVS, CDR2 FNYEAQ. CDR3 length equals 17 residues. As DNA, the CDR3 is TGTGCCAGCAGCTTTGGACTAGCGGGAGAATCCTACAATGAGCAGTTCTTC. Translation: CASSFGLAGESYNEQFF.

The DNA of the CDR3 is TGTGCCAGCAGTTTAGGTAGGGTTGAGTCACCCCTCCACTTT. Amino acids: CASSLGRVESPLHF. The chain uses TRBV27 and TRBJ1-6; D not certain. Germline lookup yields CDR1 MNHEY and CDR2 SMNVEV (reference sequence). Trimming took off 2 bases at V and 10 bases at J, with 12 bases between the two ends. This CDR3 is built from 14 residues.

This chain links TRBV5-1 with TRBJ2-5; 13 bases line up with TRBD2. The CDR3 runs to 16 residues. Losses at the gene ends were 4 bases for V and 5 bases for J; bases not matched to a gene: 8. Germline V gene sequence: CDR1 SGHRS, CDR2 YFSETQ. The CDR3 nucleotides are TGCGCCAGCAGCACGGGACTAGCGGGACCTACGGAGACCCAGTACTTC. Translation gives CASSTGLAGPTETQYF. The entire variable domain, with the rest obtained from reference TRBV5-1 and TRBJ2-5, is as follows: KAGVTQTPRYLIKTRGQQVTLSCSPISGHRSVSWYQQTPGQGLQFLFEYFSETQRNKGNFPGRFSGRQFSNSRSEMNVSTLELGDSALYLCASSTGLAGPTETQYFGPGTRLLVL.

The chain uses TRBV6-5 and TRBJ1-6; D possibly corresponds to TRBD1 (6 bases). The CDR3 spans 15 residues. V lost 0 bases to trimming and J lost 3 bases, with 6 bases between them. Germline V gives CDR1 MNHEY, CDR2 SVGAGI. This CDR3 is CASSYSGGYNSPLHF. For the CDR3, the DNA is TGTGCCAGCAGTTACTCAGGGGGCTATAATTCACCCCTCCACTTT.

This rearrangement joins TRBV9 to TRBJ1-3; no reliable D call. V lost 0 bases, J lost 0 bases, and 13 bases lay in between. The CDR3 consists of 17 residues. The V gene's germline CDR1 is SGDLS and CDR2 YYNGEE. CDR3 nucleotide sequence: TGTGCCAGCAGCGTAGGTCTCTGGGCCCCCTCTGGAAACACCATATATTTT. Translated: CASSVGLWAPSGNTIYF.

The genes are TRBV28 and TRBJ1-2; 10 nucleotides match TRBD1. CDR1 and CDR2 from the germline V gene are MDHEN and SYDVKM. This CDR3 is 15 amino acids long. J gave up 6 bases and V 4 bases, and 8 bases lay outside the gene matches. The CDR3 region is CASSSARTGGHGYTF. The CDR3 DNA reads TGTGCCAGCAGTTCTGCCAGGACAGGGGGTCATGGCTACACCTTC.

The chain joins TRBV29-1 to TRBJ2-7, with TRBD2 matching 7 bases. V shed 4 bases and J 2 bases; nucleotides not matched to a gene: 14. The germline V gene encodes CDR1 SQVTM and CDR2 ANQGSEA. The CDR3 contains 16 residues. CDR3 loop: CSVGSAPGRSAYEQYF. The CDR3 bases are TGCAGCGTTGGGTCCGCTCCCGGGAGGAGCGCCTACGAGCAGTACTTC.

J is TRBJ1-1 and V is TRBV7-6; D perhaps matches TRBD1 (6 bases). The CDR3 has 12 residues. Deletions cut 9 bases from V and 0 bases from J, with 8 bases between. Germline V lookup: CDR1 SGHVS, CDR2 FNYEAQ. The CDR3 DNA is TGTGCCAGTAGGGGGGTGAACACTGAAGCTTTCTTT. Protein sequence: CASRGVNTEAFF. The variable domain in full, with the rest retrieved from reference TRBV7-6 and TRBJ1-1, is GAGVSQSPRYKVTKRGQDVALRCDPISGHVSLYWYRQALGQGPEFLTYFNYEAQQDKSGLPNDRFSAERPEGSISTLTIQRTEQRDSAMYRCASRGVNTEAFFGQGTRLTVV.

V gene TRBV7-8 combines with J gene TRBJ1-2; 7 bases are a match to TRBD1. This CDR3 spans 16 amino acids. Germline V CDR1 and CDR2: SGHVS, FQNEAQ. J was trimmed by 5 bases and V by 3 bases; bases with no gene match: 12. The CDR3 coding sequence is TGTGCCAGCAGCTTTACAGGGGTCCGGGGAGAGTATGGCTACACCTTC. Amino acids: CASSFTGVRGEYGYTF.

This chain connects TRBV2 to TRBJ2-3, with TRBD2 identical over 7 bases. CDR1 is SNHLY, CDR2 FYNNEI, per germline. V lost 8 bases and J lost 2; bases outside the gene matches: 10. CDR3 length: 15 residues. The CDR3 DNA reads TGTGCCAGCGGCCGGATAGCGGGCGCCACAGATACGCAGTATTTT. The encoded protein is CASGRIAGATDTQYF.

The V call is TRBV28, the J call TRBJ2-7; D ambiguous. The CDR3 length is 14 residues. V gave up 7 bases and J gave up 2 bases, with 15 bases separating them. Per the germline V gene, CDR1 is MDHEN and CDR2 is SYDVKM. The CDR3 DNA reads TGTGCCAGCACCCCTCGCAGGATACCCTACGAGCAGTACTTC. It specifies CASTPRRIPYEQYF.

The chain recombines TRBV5-1 with TRBJ2-5; D perhaps matches TRBD2 (5 bases). The germline gives CDR1 SGHRS, CDR2 YFSETQ. The CDR3 consists of 15 residues. V was pared by 0 bases and J by 5 bases, with 14 bases between. CDR3 loop: CASSLAMGAQETQYF. For the CDR3, the DNA is TGCGCCAGCAGCTTGGCCATGGGAGCCCAGGAGACCCAGTACTTC.

The chain recombines TRBV1 with TRBJ2-7; TRBD2 reflects the table's D call only, with no check against the DNA. TRBV1 is a pseudogene segment. CDR3 length: 18 residues. The CDR3 DNA sequence: TGCACCAGCAGCCAACGAACAAAGACTAGCTGCTACTCCTACGAGCAGTACTTC. Translated, it gives CTSSQRTKTSCYSYEQYF.